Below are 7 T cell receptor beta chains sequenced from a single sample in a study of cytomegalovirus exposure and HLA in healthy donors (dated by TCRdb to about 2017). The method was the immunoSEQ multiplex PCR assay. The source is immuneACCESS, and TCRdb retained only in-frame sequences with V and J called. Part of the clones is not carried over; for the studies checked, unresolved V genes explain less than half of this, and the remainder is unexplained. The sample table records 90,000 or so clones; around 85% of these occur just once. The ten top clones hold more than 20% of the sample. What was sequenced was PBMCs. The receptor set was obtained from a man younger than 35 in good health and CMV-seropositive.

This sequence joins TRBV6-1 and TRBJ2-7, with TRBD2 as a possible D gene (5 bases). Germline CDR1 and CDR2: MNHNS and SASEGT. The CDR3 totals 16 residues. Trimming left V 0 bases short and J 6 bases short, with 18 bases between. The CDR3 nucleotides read TGTGCCAGCAGTGAAGCGCTTGTCTACCTAGCCCTCGAGCAGTACGTC. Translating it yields CASSEALVYLALEQYV.

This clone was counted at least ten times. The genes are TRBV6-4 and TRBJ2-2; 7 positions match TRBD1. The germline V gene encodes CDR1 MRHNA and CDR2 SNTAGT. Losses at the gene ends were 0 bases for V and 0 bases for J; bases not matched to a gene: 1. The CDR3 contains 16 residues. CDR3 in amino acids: CASSDSGTANTGELFF. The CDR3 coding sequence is TGTGCCAGCAGTGACTCAGGGACAGCGAACACCGGGGAGCTGTTTTTT.

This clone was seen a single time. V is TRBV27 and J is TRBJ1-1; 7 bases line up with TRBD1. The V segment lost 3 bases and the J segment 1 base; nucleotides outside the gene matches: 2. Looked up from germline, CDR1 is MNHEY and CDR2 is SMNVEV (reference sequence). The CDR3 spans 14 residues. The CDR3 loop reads CASSLRGRNTEAFF. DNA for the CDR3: TGTGCCAGCAGTTTGAGGGGGCGGAACACTGAAGCTTTCTTT.

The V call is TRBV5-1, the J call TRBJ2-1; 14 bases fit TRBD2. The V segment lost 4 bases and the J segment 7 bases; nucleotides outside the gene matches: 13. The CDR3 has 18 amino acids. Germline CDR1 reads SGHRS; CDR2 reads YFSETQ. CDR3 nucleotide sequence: TGCGCCAGCAGCCTGACCGGGACTAGCGGGAGACTCGGGAATGAGCAGTTCTTC. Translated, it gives CASSLTGTSGRLGNEQFF.

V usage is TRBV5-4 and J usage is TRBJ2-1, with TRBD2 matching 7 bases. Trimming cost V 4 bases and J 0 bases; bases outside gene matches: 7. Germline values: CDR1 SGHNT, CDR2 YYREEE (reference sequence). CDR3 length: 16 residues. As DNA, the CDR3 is TGTGCCAGCAGCCCGTCGACTAGCCGCTCCTACAATGAGCAGTTCTTC. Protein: CASSPSTSRSYNEQFF.

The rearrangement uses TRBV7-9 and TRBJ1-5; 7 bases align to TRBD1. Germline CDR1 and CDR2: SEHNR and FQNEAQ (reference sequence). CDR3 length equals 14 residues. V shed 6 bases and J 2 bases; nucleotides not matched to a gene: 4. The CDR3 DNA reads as TGTGCCAGCAGTTCCCAGGGGGGCAATCAGCCCCAGCATTTT. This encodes CASSSQGGNQPQHF.

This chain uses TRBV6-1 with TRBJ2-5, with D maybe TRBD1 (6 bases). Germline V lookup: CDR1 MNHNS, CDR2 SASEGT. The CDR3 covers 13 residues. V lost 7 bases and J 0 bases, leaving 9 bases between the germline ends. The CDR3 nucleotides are TGTGCCAGCACAGGGGAGTACCAAGAGACCCAGTACTTC. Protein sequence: CASTGEYQETQYF.